A single sample gave rise to the 23 T cell receptor beta chains below, sequenced in a study of blood T cell repertoires in COVID-19. Sequencing was performed with immunoSEQ multiplex PCR; in TCRdb, only in-frame clones are kept and a portion is missing. The table has approximately 300,000 clones, about 89% seen once. The sequenced sample consisted of peripheral blood. The receptors come from a man aged 40-49 years with acute or convalescent COVID-19.

As DNA, the CDR3 is TGTGCCACCAGTGATGGGGGACAGGGCGACACTGAAGCTTTCTTT. This sequence encodes CATSDGGQGDTEAFF. This chain uses TRBV24-1 with TRBJ1-1, with TRBD1 identical over 9 bases. The CDR3 spans 15 residues. V was pared by 3 bases and J by 3 bases, with 4 bases of the junction left unmatched. Germline CDR1 KGHDR, CDR2 SFDVKD.

The chain carries TRBV2 and TRBJ1-3, with TRBD1 identical over 7 bases. In germline, CDR1 is SNHLY, CDR2 FYNNEI. V gave up 7 bases and J gave up 2 bases; unmatched junction bases: 14. The CDR3 sequence is 17 residues long. CDR3 protein: CASKRGRPGGTGNTIYF. In nucleotides, the CDR3 is TGTGCCAGCAAAAGAGGTAGACCAGGGGGTACTGGAAACACCATATATTTT.

There are a few counts of this clone. This chain's CDR3 is CASSNGQGRNQPQHF. CDR3 coding DNA: TGTGCCAGTAGTAACGGACAGGGACGAAATCAGCCCCAGCATTTT. The chain combines TRBV19 with TRBJ1-5, with 8 nucleotides matching TRBD1. The germline gives CDR1 LNHDA, CDR2 SQIVND (reference sequence). The CDR3 spans 15 residues. Trimming removed 4 bases from V and 4 bases from J; junction bases left unmatched: 6.

The chain couples TRBV5-1 to TRBJ2-7; perhaps TRBD1 as D (7 bases). The CDR3 is 14 amino acids. V was pared by 3 bases and J by 2 bases, with 12 bases between. The germline CDR1 and CDR2 sequences are SGHRS and YFSETQ. The CDR3 spells CASSSGDRAYEQYF. CDR3 DNA: TGCGCCAGCAGCTCGGGAGACAGGGCCTACGAGCAGTACTTC.

This chain links TRBV18 with TRBJ1-4; perhaps TRBD1 as D (5 bases). Germline CDR1 KGHSH, CDR2 LQKENI. The V and J ends lost 0 bases and 8 bases respectively, with 16 bases between them. CDR3 size: 16 residues. CDR3 nucleotide sequence: TGTGCCAGCTCACCACCATCGTCAGGGTTGCGGGAAAAACTGTTTTTT. This gives the protein CASSPPSSGLREKLFF.

V is TRBV7-7 and J is TRBJ2-1; TRBD2 aligns across 12 bases. The ends lost 3 bases at V and 7 bases at J; junction bases unmatched: 25. The CDR3 length is 22 residues. The germline CDR1 and CDR2 sequences are SSHAT and FNYEAQ (reference sequence). The CDR3 coding sequence is TGTGCCAGCAGCTTCTCTCCCCCGGGACATGGTCTAGCGGGGGGGCTAGGAAATGAGCAGTTCTTC. Protein sequence: CASSFSPPGHGLAGGLGNEQFF. The variable domain in full, completed from reference TRBV7-7 and TRBJ2-1, reads GAGVSQSPRYKVTKRGQDVTLRCDPISSHATLYWYQQALGQGPEFLTYFNYEAQPDKSGLPSDRFSAERPEGSISTLTIQRTEQRDSAMYRCASSFSPPGHGLAGGLGNEQFFGPGTRLTVL.

This rearrangement joins TRBV11-2 to TRBJ1-3, with unresolved D. This CDR3 is 14 amino acids long. The V gene's germline CDR1 is SGHAT and CDR2 FQNNGV. Trimming removed 3 bases from V and 1 base from J, with 7 bases in between. CDR3 loop: CASSFTGSGNTIYF. CDR3 nucleotide sequence: TGTGCCAGCAGCTTTACCGGTTCTGGAAACACCATATATTTT. The full variable domain, rest sourced from reference TRBV11-2 and TRBJ1-3, is EAGVAQSPRYKIIEKRQSVAFWCNPISGHATLYWYQQILGQGPKLLIQFQNNGVVDDSQLPKDRFSAERLKGVDSTLKIQPAKLEDSAVYLCASSFTGSGNTIYFGEGSWLTVV.

This chain joins TRBV4-2 and TRBJ1-1; D not certain. CDR1 is LGHNA and CDR2 is YNFKEQ in the germline V gene. This CDR3 region has 17 residues. Trimming removed 4 bases at V and 0 bases at J, with 18 bases between. CDR3 residues: CASSPGKGPEMNTEAFF. In DNA form, the CDR3 reads TGTGCCAGCAGCCCGGGAAAGGGTCCAGAAATGAACACTGAAGCTTTCTTT.

This clone turned up a few times. The J gene is TRBJ1-1, the V gene TRBV6-4; D is uncertain. The CDR3 runs to 12 residues. From germline, CDR1 is MRHNA and CDR2 SNTAGT. V dropped 0 bases and J dropped 7 bases, with 6 bases sitting between them. The CDR3 bases are TGTGCCAGCAGTGACTCGAACTTTGAAGCTTTCTTT. It specifies CASSDSNFEAFF.

This chain connects TRBV6-1 to TRBJ1-2; D not resolved. Per the germline V gene, CDR1 is MNHNS and CDR2 is SASEGT. V gave up 1 base and J gave up 7 bases, with 4 bases separating them. The length of the CDR3 is 11 residues. CDR3 amino acids: CASSEDFGYTF. CDR3 coding DNA: TGTGCCAGCAGTGAAGACTTTGGCTACACCTTC.

This chain connects TRBV5-1 to TRBJ1-3; 8 bases are a match to TRBD1. The V gene end was trimmed by 3 bases and the J gene end by 0 bases; junction bases not matched to a gene: 5. The CDR3 loop spans 16 amino acids. Germline loops: CDR1 SGHRS, CDR2 YFSETQ. The CDR3 region is CASSSGQAFSGNTIYF. CDR3 nucleotides: TGCGCCAGCAGCTCGGGACAGGCGTTCTCTGGAAACACCATATATTTT.

This rearrangement joins TRBV30 to TRBJ1-6; 7 nucleotides align to TRBD1. Looked up from germline, CDR1 is GTSNPN and CDR2 is SVGIG (reference sequence). The CDR3 has 14 residues. The V segment lost 0 bases and the J segment 8 bases; nucleotides outside the gene matches: 4. The CDR3 protein is CAWSVYRGDSPLHF. For the CDR3, the DNA is TGTGCCTGGAGTGTTTACAGGGGAGATTCACCCCTCCACTTT.

The chain has TRBV7-7 and TRBJ1-4, with TRBD1 matching 8 bases. Per the germline V gene, CDR1 is SSHAT and CDR2 is FNYEAQ (reference sequence). This CDR3 has 14 amino acids. J gave up 4 bases and V 8 bases, and 6 bases lay outside the gene matches. For the CDR3, the DNA is TGTGCCAGCGGCACAGGGGGGAATAATGAAAAACTGTTTTTT. Amino acid sequence: CASGTGGNNEKLFF.

This chain connects TRBV19 to TRBJ1-5; D call uncertain. Germline CDR1 reads LNHDA; CDR2 reads SQIVND (reference sequence). The CDR3 spans 15 residues. V lost 2 bases and J lost 0, with 8 bases in between. CDR3: CASSIRVNSNQPQHF. The CDR3 coding sequence is TGTGCCAGTAGTATACGCGTTAATAGCAATCAGCCCCAGCATTTT.

This chain connects TRBV6-5 to TRBJ2-7; D uncertain. The CDR3 is 14 amino acids. Germline V CDR1 and CDR2: MNHEY, SVGAGI. V dropped 6 bases and J dropped 3 bases, with 15 bases sitting between them. Here the CDR3 reads CASRDFQRDYEQYF. The CDR3, as DNA: TGTGCCAGCAGAGATTTCCAGCGAGACTACGAGCAGTACTTC.

V gene TRBV7-6 combines with J gene TRBJ1-6; maybe TRBD1 (5 bases). Germline loops: CDR1 SGHVS, CDR2 FNYEAQ. Trimming removed 2 bases from V and 7 bases from J, with 15 bases in between. The CDR3 runs 16 residues. CDR3 in DNA: TGTGCCAGCAGCTTACTTCGGGCAGGGAACAATTCACCCCTCCACTTT. Protein product: CASSLLRAGNNSPLHF.

The rearrangement links TRBV3-1 (or the pseudogene TRBV3-2) to TRBJ1-1; 8 bases are shared with TRBD1. The CDR3 consists of 13 residues. V was pared by 5 bases and J by 3 bases, with 2 bases of the junction left unmatched. The germline gives CDR1 LGHDT, CDR2 YNNKEL (reference sequence). CDR3 bases: TGTGCCAGCAGCTCGACAGGGGACACTGAAGCTTTCTTT. Translating gives CASSSTGDTEAFF.

V is TRBV11-2 and J is TRBJ1-1, with D perhaps TRBD1 (5 bases). The CDR3 sequence is 12 residues long. CDR1 and CDR2 (germline): SGHAT, FQNNGV. V gave up 5 bases and J gave up 5 bases, with 9 bases separating them. The CDR3 nucleotides are TGTGCCAGCAGCCAAGGGGTGACTGAAGCTTTCTTT. It translates to CASSQGVTEAFF.

This clone was found once. The chain is built from TRBV6-5 and TRBJ1-2; TRBD1 matches 9 bases. Germline trimming cut 4 bases from V and 8 bases from J; bases unmatched to any gene: 8. Germline values: CDR1 MNHEY, CDR2 SVGAGI. The CDR3 runs to 14 residues. This CDR3 reads CASSFGRTGEGYTF. DNA for the CDR3: TGTGCCAGCAGTTTCGGACGGACAGGGGAAGGCTACACCTTC.

The chain couples TRBV29-1 to TRBJ2-1; 9 bases fit TRBD1. The CDR3 spans 14 residues. The germline CDR1 and CDR2 sequences are SQVTM and ANQGSEA. V was pared by 6 bases and J by 4 bases, with 7 bases of the junction left unmatched. Here the CDR3 DNA reads TGCAGCGTCCACCCGGGACAGGGTTACAATGAGCAGTTCTTC. Protein product: CSVHPGQGYNEQFF.

This rearrangement joins TRBV12-5 to TRBJ2-7, with D perhaps TRBD2 (5 bases). CDR3 size: 14 residues. Trimming left V 6 bases short and J 4 bases short, with 16 bases between. CDR1 LGHNT and CDR2 FRNRAP come from the germline V gene. The CDR3 DNA reads TGTGCTAGTGGCTCGGGATCTCCTCCATACGAGCAGTACTTC. The encoded protein is CASGSGSPPYEQYF. Filled out from reference TRBV12-5 and TRBJ2-7, the complete variable domain reads DARVTQTPRHKVTEMGQEVTMRCQPILGHNTVFWYRQTMMQGLELLAYFRNRAPLDDSGMPKDRFSAEMPDATLATLKIQPSEPRDSAVYFCASGSGSPPYEQYFGPGTRLTVT.

V and J are TRBV19 and TRBJ2-7, with D hard to call. The CDR3 runs to 13 residues. Germline CDR1 and CDR2: LNHDA and SQIVND (reference sequence). Trimming pared 9 bases from V and 8 bases from J, leaving 20 bases between. The CDR3 protein is CASADGAPTKQYF. The DNA of the CDR3 is TGTGCCAGCGCCGACGGAGCCCCTACGAAGCAGTACTTC.

The rearrangement uses TRBV24-1 and TRBJ1-4; tentative D call: TRBD1 (5 bases). Trimming left V 7 bases short and J 6 bases short, with 17 bases between. The CDR3 totals 15 residues. Germline loops: CDR1 KGHDR, CDR2 SFDVKD. The CDR3 nucleotides read TGTGCCACCAGCCTTCCCCCCACAGGCTATGAAAAACTGTTTTTT. This codes for CATSLPPTGYEKLFF.